One sample yielded the 20 T cell receptor beta chains listed below, sequenced in a study of blood T cell repertoires in COVID-19. Profiling relied on immunoSEQ multiplex PCR, and the TCRdb table lists in-frame clones only, not all of them. The profile shows around 330,000 clones, under 90% of them singletons. The sequenced sample was PBMCs or T cells enriched from blood (not recorded which). The receptors were gathered from a man in his fifties or sixties who had recovered from COVID-19.

The chain is built from TRBV7-2 and TRBJ1-1; possibly TRBD1 for D (6 bases). Germline V gives CDR1 SGHTA, CDR2 FQGNSA. This CDR3 has 16 residues. Trimming took off 1 base at V and 2 bases at J, with 14 bases between the two ends. The CDR3 sequence: CASSLVPGAQNTEAFF. DNA for the CDR3: TGTGCCAGCAGCTTAGTTCCAGGGGCCCAAAACACTGAAGCTTTCTTT.

The chain joins TRBV24-1 to TRBJ2-5; the D gene is possibly TRBD1 (5 bases). The CDR3 loop spans 12 amino acids. The germline V and J ends were trimmed by 1 base and 7 bases, with 6 bases remaining between them. CDR1 KGHDR and CDR2 SFDVKD come from the germline V gene. CDR3 sequence reads: CATSDFGATQYF. CDR3 bases: TGTGCCACCAGTGATTTTGGGGCGACCCAGTACTTC.

The chain employs TRBV28 and TRBJ2-3, with 10 bases fitting TRBD2. The CDR3 totals 16 residues. V was clipped by 5 bases and J by 11 bases; unmatched bases: 16. Germline V gene sequence: CDR1 MDHEN, CDR2 SYDVKM. DNA of the CDR3: TGTGCCAGCAGTAGTATAGCGGGAGGCTTGTCCTCAATGCAGTATTTT. It specifies CASSSIAGGLSSMQYF.

The chain carries TRBV27 and TRBJ1-2; D is perhaps TRBD1 (6 bases). V gave up 9 bases and J gave up 8 bases, with 28 bases separating them. This CDR3 is 16 amino acids long. Germline CDR1 MNHEY, CDR2 SMNVEV (reference sequence). CDR3 protein: CARTKAGGQIRGGYTF. The CDR3 DNA is TGTGCCAGGACCAAGGCGGGGGGCCAGATACGAGGGGGCTACACCTTC.

This clone turned up a few times. The V call is TRBV15, the J call TRBJ1-4; TRBD1 aligns across 8 bases. CDR3 size: 18 residues. V lost 1 base to trimming and J lost 5 bases; unmatched junction nucleotides: 12. Germline-derived CDR1 and CDR2 are LNHNV and YYDKDF (reference sequence). The DNA for the CDR3 is TGTGCCACCAGCAGAGTAAACTCCGGACAGGGCAGAAATGAAAAACTGTTTTTT. Translating it yields CATSRVNSGQGRNEKLFF.

Here the CDR3 DNA reads TGTGCCAGCAGCGCCAGAAGTGGGCTGAACACTGAAGCTTTCTTT. Translated: CASSARSGLNTEAFF. The V call is TRBV9, the J call TRBJ1-1, with unresolved D. V was clipped by 3 bases and J by 0 bases, with 12 bases between them. Germline V gene sequence: CDR1 SGDLS, CDR2 YYNGEE. This CDR3 is 15 amino acids long.

The genes are TRBV5-1 and TRBJ1-1, with TRBD1 identical over 7 bases. CDR1 is SGHRS, CDR2 YFSETQ, per germline. This CDR3 region has 12 residues. The junction had 7 bases not matched to a gene; V was cut back by 2 bases and J by 12 bases. The CDR3 DNA reads as TGCGCCAGCAGCTTAAAACAGGGGATATCTTTCTTT. It specifies CASSLKQGISFF.

V gene TRBV10-1 combines with J gene TRBJ2-3, with 8 bases identical to TRBD2. V gave up 4 bases and J gave up 2 bases; unmatched junction bases: 17. The CDR3 is made up of 19 amino acids. Germline values: CDR1 WNHNN, CDR2 SYGVQD (reference sequence). CDR3 DNA: TGCGCCAGCAGTGGGGACTATCGGGAGGGAGTGCCAGACACAGATACGCAGTATTTT. This sequence encodes CASSGDYREGVPDTDTQYF.

The chain joins TRBV25-1 to TRBJ2-7; 11 nucleotides line up with TRBD2. Trimming at V came to 4 bases and at J to 6 bases, leaving 5 bases not matched to a gene. Germline lookup yields CDR1 MGHDK and CDR2 SYGVNS. This CDR3 comprises 14 residues. The CDR3 spells CASSGLLAGGEQYF. The CDR3 DNA follows: TGTGCCAGCAGTGGCCTGCTAGCGGGAGGCGAGCAGTACTTC.

The V and J genes are TRBV19 and TRBJ2-3; D is perhaps TRBD2 (6 bases). From germline, CDR1 is LNHDA and CDR2 SQIVND (reference sequence). The CDR3 has 16 amino acids. V gave up 4 bases and J gave up 0 bases, with 14 bases separating them. CDR3 sequence reads: CASSTPRGSSTDTQYF. CDR3 nucleotides: TGTGCCAGTAGTACCCCCCGGGGGTCTAGCACAGATACGCAGTATTTT.

A note on this clone: In the same sample, other DNA sequences code for this CDR3. This rearrangement joins TRBV28 to TRBJ1-5; D is perhaps TRBD1 (6 bases). CDR1 and CDR2 (germline): MDHEN, SYDVKM. The CDR3 is made up of 15 amino acids. Trimming left V 2 bases short and J 0 bases short, with 8 bases between. The CDR3: CASSLGGHSNQPQHF. The CDR3 nucleotides read TGTGCCAGCAGTTTAGGGGGACATAGCAATCAGCCCCAGCATTTT.

V usage is TRBV7-2 and J usage is TRBJ2-1, with 14 nucleotides matching TRBD2. CDR1 is SGHTA and CDR2 is FQGNSA in the germline V gene. This CDR3 comprises 14 residues. The ends lost 10 bases at V and 4 bases at J; junction bases unmatched: 3. This chain's CDR3 is CATRLAGGYNEQFF. DNA of the CDR3: TGTGCCACCCGACTAGCGGGAGGGTACAATGAGCAGTTCTTC.

This clone was counted a single time. This chain links TRBV6-2 or TRBV6-3 with TRBJ2-7, with 8 bases lining up with TRBD1. The CDR3 has 15 amino acids. CDR1 is MNHEY, CDR2 SVGEGT, per germline. V gave up 5 bases and J gave up 6 bases; unmatched junction bases: 12. CDR3 nucleotide sequence: TGTGCCAGCAGTCGAGCCAGGGGGCGTGGGGGCGAGCAGTACTTC. Translation gives CASSRARGRGGEQYF.

The rearrangement links TRBV4-1 to TRBJ1-5; D not resolved. CDR1 is MGHRA and CDR2 is YSYEKL in the germline V gene. This CDR3 has 13 residues. V shed 4 bases and J shed 7 bases, with 11 bases lying between them. The CDR3 protein is CASSPPLVQPQHF. The CDR3 coding sequence is TGCGCCAGCAGCCCCCCGTTAGTCCAGCCCCAGCATTTT.

The rearrangement uses TRBV18 and TRBJ2-7; tentative D call: TRBD1 (5 bases). V was shortened by 3 bases and J by 2 bases, with 8 bases between the two germline ends. Per germline, CDR1 KGHSH and CDR2 LQKENI. CDR3 length: 13 amino acids. The CDR3 here is CASSPGPTYEQYF. The DNA of the CDR3 is TGTGCCAGCTCACCGGGGCCTACCTACGAGCAGTACTTC.

This clone has only one observation. This rearrangement joins TRBV29-1 to TRBJ2-2; TRBD1 might be the D (6 bases). Trimming pared 2 bases from V and 4 bases from J, leaving 14 bases between. Germline assignment: CDR1 SQVTM and CDR2 ANQGSEA. The CDR3 runs 15 residues. DNA for the CDR3: TGCAGCGTTGAATTAGACAGGCAACCCACCGGGGAGCTGTTTTTT. It encodes CSVELDRQPTGELFF.

V usage is TRBV28 and J usage is TRBJ2-7; 9 nucleotides agree with TRBD2. Trimming cost V 3 bases and J 3 bases; bases outside gene matches: 3. CDR1 MDHEN and CDR2 SYDVKM come from the germline V gene. The CDR3 length is 14 residues. CDR3 in amino acids: CASSLGSGGYEQYF. In DNA, the CDR3 is TGTGCCAGCAGTTTGGGTAGCGGGGGCTACGAGCAGTACTTC.

The chain uses TRBV28 and TRBJ1-5; 7 positions match TRBD1. CDR3 length equals 15 residues. V was clipped by 3 bases and J by 9 bases; unmatched bases: 11. Germline CDR1 is MDHEN and CDR2 is SYDVKM. CDR3 DNA sequence: TGTGCCAGCAGTTTGCCTACAGGGGCAGGATGGCCCCAGCATTTT. Translated: CASSLPTGAGWPQHF.

This rearrangement joins TRBV5-1 to TRBJ1-5; D gene unclear. This CDR3 comprises 16 residues. Deletions cut 0 bases from V and 0 bases from J, with 10 bases between. Germline CDR1 reads SGHRS; CDR2 reads YFSETQ. CDR3 residues: CASSLGGSFSNQPQHF. The CDR3 DNA follows: TGCGCCAGCAGCTTGGGAGGGTCTTTTAGCAATCAGCCCCAGCATTTT.

This chain joins TRBV28 and TRBJ2-7; possibly TRBD1 for D (6 bases). V was cut by 4 bases and J by 9 bases, with 22 bases left in between. In germline, CDR1 is MDHEN, CDR2 SYDVKM. The CDR3 totals 15 residues. CDR3 DNA sequence: TGTGCCAGCAGTTCAGACAGGTTCGACCCGATCGGGCAGTACTTC. It yields the protein CASSSDRFDPIGQYF.